These 22 T cell receptor beta chains were all obtained from the same sample, sequenced in a study of T cell repertoires in cytomegalovirus infection. TCRdb reprocessed the reads with MiXCR, giving one entry per CDR3 protein. The data hold 150,000 to 200,000 distinct CDR3 sequences, with roughly a fifth observed a single time. The sequencing sample was made of PBMCs. All receptors come from a human donor in good health (CMV status not recorded). Some clones in this sample may be carry-over from other donors' samples.

There are many counts of this clonotype. The chain uses TRBV2 and TRBJ1-5; D might be TRBD1 (5 bases). With 6 bases removed from V and 1 base from J, the gap between germline ends came to 7 bases. The CDR3 runs to 13 residues. Germline lookup yields CDR1 SNHLY and CDR2 FYNNEI. CDR3 sequence: CASSGDSNQPQHF. CDR3 in DNA: TGTGCCAGCAGCGGGGACAGCAATCAGCCCCAGCATTTT.

This clonotype was seen a few times. The chain carries TRBV7-6 and TRBJ1-5; D possibly corresponds to TRBD1 (6 bases). The length of the CDR3 is 14 residues. Germline V gene sequence: CDR1 SGHVS, CDR2 FNYEAQ. V was cut by 6 bases and J by 6 bases, with 15 bases left in between. This CDR3 is CASSSKGGRQPQHF. DNA for the CDR3: TGTGCCAGCAGTTCTAAGGGGGGGCGTCAGCCCCAGCATTTT.

This clonotype has more than one count but fewer than ten. This chain uses TRBV28 with TRBJ1-5; D is ambiguous. CDR3 size: 16 residues. Germline V gene data show CDR1 as MDHEN and CDR2 as SYDVKM. Deletions cut 2 bases from V and 0 bases from J, with 11 bases between. CDR3 sequence: CASSLGGINSNQPQHF. As DNA, the CDR3 is TGTGCCAGCAGTTTAGGAGGGATCAATAGCAATCAGCCCCAGCATTTT.

This clonotype was seen a handful of times. The chain has TRBV28 and TRBJ2-7; 8 nucleotides match TRBD2. The CDR3 has 15 residues. The V and J ends lost 4 bases and 5 bases, in that order; junction bases with no gene match: 10. The germline gives CDR1 MDHEN, CDR2 SYDVKM. The CDR3 protein is CASSSFGRATNEQYF. DNA of the CDR3: TGTGCCAGCAGTTCATTCGGGAGGGCCACCAACGAGCAGTACTTC.

This clonotype showed up many times. The chain is built from TRBV7-2 and TRBJ1-3; no clear D gene. V lost 5 bases and J lost 0, with 11 bases in between. The germline CDR1 and CDR2 sequences are SGHTA and FQGNSA. This CDR3 comprises 15 residues. The CDR3 loop is CASSPGPYSGNTIYF. The CDR3 bases are TGTGCCAGCAGCCCCGGCCCTTACTCTGGAAACACCATATATTTT.

The chain combines TRBV7-9 with TRBJ1-1, with 10 bases aligning to TRBD1. The V segment lost 5 bases and the J segment 6 bases; nucleotides outside the gene matches: 6. Germline loops: CDR1 SEHNR, CDR2 FQNEAQ (reference sequence). The CDR3 extends over 14 amino acids. In nucleotides, the CDR3 is TGTGCCAGCAGCGACAGGGGGCAAATCTCTGAAGCTTTCTTT. As protein: CASSDRGQISEAFF.

The CDR3 DNA follows: TGTGCCAGTACCGGGCAGAAGCGTGAAAAACTGTTTTTT. Residues: CASTGQKREKLFF. The chain combines TRBV19 with TRBJ1-4; unclear D gene. This CDR3 region has 13 residues. Germline CDR1 LNHDA, CDR2 SQIVND (reference sequence). The ends were cut back, 7 bases at V and 7 bases at J, with 13 bases in the middle.

The rearrangement uses TRBV4-3 and TRBJ2-7, with 10 positions matching TRBD1. Germline loops: CDR1 LGHNA, CDR2 YSLEER. With V trimmed by 5 bases and J by 2 bases, 6 bases remained unmatched. The CDR3 consists of 15 residues. Written as DNA, the CDR3 is TGCGCCAGCAGCAGGAGGACAGGGGGAGCCTACGAGCAGTACTTC. This gives the protein CASSRRTGGAYEQYF.

The rearrangement joins TRBV20-1 to TRBJ2-7, with TRBD2 identical over 7 bases. Germline V lookup: CDR1 DFQATT, CDR2 SNEGSKA (reference sequence). This CDR3 comprises 17 residues. The ends lost 0 bases at V and 4 bases at J; junction bases unmatched: 15. CDR3 coding DNA: TGCAGTGCTAGAGATTCTGAGCGGGACGCTATAGGATACGAGCAGTACTTC. This gives the protein CSARDSERDAIGYEQYF.

In this sample, this clonotype turned up a few times. The chain combines TRBV9 with TRBJ2-2; TRBD1 is a possible D gene (6 bases). V was clipped by 1 base and J by 3 bases, with 7 bases between them. This CDR3 comprises 14 residues. Germline values: CDR1 SGDLS, CDR2 YYNGEE. The CDR3 DNA is TGTGCCAGCAGCGTAAGACAGGACACCGGGGAGCTGTTTTTT. Protein: CASSVRQDTGELFF.

Ten or more counts support this clonotype. The rearrangement links TRBV7-9 to TRBJ1-1, with no clear D. Germline V gives CDR1 SEHNR, CDR2 FQNEAQ (reference sequence). V was shortened by 2 bases and J by 1 base, with 8 bases between the two germline ends. CDR3 length: 14 residues. CDR3 in DNA: TGTGCCAGCAGCTTAAAAGGACCGAACACTGAAGCTTTCTTT. It specifies CASSLKGPNTEAFF.

Ten or more counts support this clonotype. The CDR3 loop reads CASSLGLAVRYNEQFF. Written as DNA, the CDR3 is TGTGCCAGCAGCCTCGGGCTAGCGGTTCGATACAATGAGCAGTTCTTC. The gene calls are TRBV7-2 and TRBJ2-1; TRBD2 matches at 7 bases. V gave up 5 bases and J gave up 4 bases; unmatched junction bases: 11. Germline lookup yields CDR1 SGHTA and CDR2 FQGNSA. The CDR3 is 16 residues long.

This clonotype was observed a handful of times. The rearrangement uses TRBV12-3 or TRBV12-4 and TRBJ2-1; 8 bases line up with TRBD2. The CDR3 covers 15 residues. V lost 4 bases to trimming and J lost 5 bases; unmatched junction nucleotides: 7. The CDR3 sequence is CASSSGIAGNNEQFF. As DNA, the CDR3 is TGTGCCAGCAGTTCCGGGATAGCGGGAAACAATGAGCAGTTCTTC.

At least ten counts were recorded for this clonotype. V and J are TRBV7-2 and TRBJ2-4; TRBD2 matches at 9 bases. Germline V gene sequence: CDR1 SGHTA, CDR2 FQGNSA. This CDR3 region has 16 residues. The J segment lost 3 bases and the V segment lost 2 bases, leaving 5 bases of the junction unmatched. The CDR3 nucleotides read TGTGCCAGCAGCTTACGCGGGAGGGATGACAAAAACATTCAGTACTTC. Amino acid sequence: CASSLRGRDDKNIQYF. The whole variable domain, filled in from reference TRBV7-2 and TRBJ2-4, reads GAGVSQSPSNKVTEKGKDVELRCDPISGHTALYWYRQSLGQGLEFLIYFQGNSAPDKSGLPSDRFSAERTGGSVSTLTIQRTQQEDSAVYLCASSLRGRDDKNIQYFGAGTRLSVL.

This clonotype was seen at least ten times. The chain links TRBV7-2 to TRBJ1-1; D gene uncertain. The V and J ends lost 6 bases and 0 bases respectively, with 8 bases between them. The germline V gene encodes CDR1 SGHTA and CDR2 FQGNSA. The CDR3 is 13 amino acids. This CDR3 reads CASRGGMNTEAFF. DNA of the CDR3: TGTGCCAGCAGAGGAGGGATGAACACTGAAGCTTTCTTT.

This clonotype has only a few counts. The rearrangement joins TRBV6-6 to TRBJ1-6; 8 bases match TRBD1. Germline CDR1 and CDR2: MNHNY and SVGAGI (reference sequence). The CDR3 extends over 16 amino acids. V lost 6 bases, J lost 5 bases, and 9 bases stayed unmatched. CDR3 nucleotides: TGTGCCAGCAGACCCCTCAGGGGGCAGGATAATTCACCCCTCCACTTT. This encodes CASRPLRGQDNSPLHF.

This clonotype was detected ten times or more. This sequence joins TRBV12-3 or TRBV12-4 and TRBJ2-2; D is ambiguous. Trimming pared 6 bases from V and 5 bases from J, leaving 10 bases between. This CDR3 is 13 amino acids long. The CDR3 reads CASRNQATGELFF. The CDR3 DNA follows: TGTGCCAGCAGAAACCAGGCGACCGGGGAGCTGTTTTTT.

At least ten counts were recorded for this clonotype. This chain uses TRBV7-2 with TRBJ1-2; D remains ambiguous. The CDR3 consists of 14 residues. Deletions cut 2 bases from V and 4 bases from J, with 11 bases between. CDR1 SGHTA and CDR2 FQGNSA come from the germline V gene. CDR3 loop: CASSLQSTGYGYTF. The CDR3, as DNA: TGTGCCAGCAGCTTACAGTCTACGGGCTATGGCTACACCTTC.

Comments on this clonotype: Germline is not matched at one junction end, which may reflect a read error. The chain links TRBV6-2 or TRBV6-3 to TRBJ1-1; the match to TRBD1 covers 7 bases. Germline values: CDR1 MNHEY, CDR2 SVGEGT. The CDR3 extends over 12 amino acids. The CDR3 nucleotides read TGTGCCAGCAGCAGGGGGGCTGGTGAAGCTTCCTTT. Protein product: CASSRGAGEASF.

This sequence joins TRBV5-1 and TRBJ1-4, with 7 bases fitting TRBD1. Trimming cost V 4 bases and J 3 bases; bases outside gene matches: 3. The CDR3 contains 14 residues. The germline gives CDR1 SGHRS, CDR2 YFSETQ. In DNA form, the CDR3 reads TGCGCCAGCAGCCCGACAGGGCCTAATGAAAAACTGTTTTTT. This codes for CASSPTGPNEKLFF.

V is TRBV6-6 and J is TRBJ2-1; D may be TRBD2 (6 bases). The CDR3 extends over 15 amino acids. V shed 2 bases and J shed 0 bases, with 8 bases lying between them. The germline V gene encodes CDR1 MNHNY and CDR2 SVGAGI (reference sequence). The CDR3 DNA reads as TGTGCCAGCAGTTACGACGGGAGCTCCTACAATGAGCAGTTCTTC. Protein sequence: CASSYDGSSYNEQFF.

The CDR3, as DNA: TGTGCCAGCAGTTTCTTCCGGGACAGGATGAGCAATCAGCCCCAGCATTTT. It yields the protein CASSFFRDRMSNQPQHF. This rearrangement joins TRBV12-3 or TRBV12-4 to TRBJ1-5; TRBD1 aligns across 8 bases. The V segment lost 3 bases and the J segment 1 base; nucleotides outside the gene matches: 8. The CDR3 spans 17 residues.